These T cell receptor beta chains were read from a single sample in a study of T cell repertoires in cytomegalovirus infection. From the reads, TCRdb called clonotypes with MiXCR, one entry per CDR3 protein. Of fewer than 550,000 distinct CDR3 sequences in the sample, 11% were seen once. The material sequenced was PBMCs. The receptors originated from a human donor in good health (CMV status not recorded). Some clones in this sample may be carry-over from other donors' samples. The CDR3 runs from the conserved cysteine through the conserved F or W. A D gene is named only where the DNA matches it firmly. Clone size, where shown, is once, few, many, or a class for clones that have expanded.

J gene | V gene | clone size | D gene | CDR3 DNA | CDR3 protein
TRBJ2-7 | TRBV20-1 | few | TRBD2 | TGCAGTGCTAGAAGGACTAGCGGGGAAGTACGAGAACAGTACTTC | CSARRTSGEVREQYF
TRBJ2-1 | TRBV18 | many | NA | TGTGCCAGCTCACCGGAGCATGAGCAGTTCTTC | CASSPEHEQFF
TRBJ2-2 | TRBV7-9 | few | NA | TGTGCCAGCAACGACATCGGATTAAACACCGGGGAGCTGTTTTTT | CASNDIGLNTGELFF
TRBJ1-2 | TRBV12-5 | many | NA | TGTGCTAGTGGAGACAGACAATATGGCTACACCTTC | CASGDRQYGYTF
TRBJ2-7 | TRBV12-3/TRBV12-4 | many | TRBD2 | TGTGCCAGCAGTTTGGTGGCTAGCGGGGGGAGCGAGCAGTACTTC | CASSLVASGGSEQYF
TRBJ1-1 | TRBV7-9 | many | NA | TGTGCCAGCAGCTTACAAGGGAGACAGATTAGAAGGACTGAAGCTTTCTTT | CASSLQGRQIRRTEAFF
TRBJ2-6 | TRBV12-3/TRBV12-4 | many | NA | TGTGCCAGCACCCCCAGGGGGAGGGGGCTAATGTCCGGGGCCAACGTCCTGACTTTC | CASTPRGRGLMSGANVLTF
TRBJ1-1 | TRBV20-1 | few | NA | TGCAGTCCCGGGTCAGGATTCACTGAAGCTTTCTTT | CSPGSGFTEAFF
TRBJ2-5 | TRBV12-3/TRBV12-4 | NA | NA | TGTGCCAGCAGTTTCATCTCCCGGGACGTATTCTTC | CASSFISRDVFF
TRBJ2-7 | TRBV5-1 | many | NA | TGCGCCAGCAGCTTGGGAGGGGTAGAGTACGAGCAGTACTTC | CASSLGGVEYEQYF
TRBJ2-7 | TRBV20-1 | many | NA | TGCAGTGCTAGAGCTCCACAGGGATTTGGCGAGCAGTACTTC | CSARAPQGFGEQYF
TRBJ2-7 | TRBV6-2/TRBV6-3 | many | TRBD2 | TGTGCCAGCAGTTATAGCCTAGCGGGGAAGGCCTACGAGCAGTACTTC | CASSYSLAGKAYEQYF
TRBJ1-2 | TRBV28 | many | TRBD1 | TGTGCCAGCAGTTTTCGGGCAGGGGGGGGCTACACCTTC | CASSFRAGGGYTF
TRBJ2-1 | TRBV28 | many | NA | TGTGCCAGCACCCCTGGGGGCTACAATGAGCAGTTCTTC | CASTPGGYNEQFF
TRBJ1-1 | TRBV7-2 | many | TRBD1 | TGTGCCAGCAGCTTCCGGGACAGGATGAACACTGAAGCTTTCTTT | CASSFRDRMNTEAFF
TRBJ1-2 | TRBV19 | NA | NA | TGTGCCAGTAGTATTCCCGGAGGGATTGGGTATGGCTACACCTTC | CASSIPGGIGYGYTF
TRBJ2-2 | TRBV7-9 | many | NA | TGTGCCAGCGGCTTTAGTAACACCGGGGAGCTGTTTTTT | CASGFSNTGELFF
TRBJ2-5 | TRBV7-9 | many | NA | TGTGCCAGCAGCTTCAGGTCCAACGGAGAGACCCAGTACTTC | CASSFRSNGETQYF
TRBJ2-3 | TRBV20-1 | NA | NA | TGCAGTGCTAGTGCAGATACGCAGTATTTT | CSASADTQYF
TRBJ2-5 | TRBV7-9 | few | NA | TGTGCCAGCAGCTTATACGCTGAGACCCAGTACTTC | CASSLYAETQYF
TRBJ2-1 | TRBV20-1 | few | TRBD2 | TGCAGTGCTGGGGGGGACTCACCAGATCCGTTCTTC | CSAGGDSPDPFF
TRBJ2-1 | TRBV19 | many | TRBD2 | TGTGCCAGTAGTGTACAGGTCAGCGGGAGGAGGTACAATGAGCAGTTCTTC | CASSVQVSGRRYNEQFF
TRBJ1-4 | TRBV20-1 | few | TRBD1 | TGCAGTGCTAGGACAGGGGGTAGGGAAAAACTGTTTTTT | CSARTGGREKLFF
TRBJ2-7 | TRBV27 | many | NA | TGTGCCAGCAGCTTCCAAGGACAGAGCTACGAGCAGTACTTC | CASSFQGQSYEQYF
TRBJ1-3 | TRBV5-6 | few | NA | TGTGCCAGCAGCAATTTAGACAGCAGCTCTGGAAACACCATATATTTT | CASSNLDSSSGNTIYF
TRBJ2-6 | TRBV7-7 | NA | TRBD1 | TGTGCTAGCAGCCCGTTGGACAGGGGGGGCCCTGGGGCCAACGTCCTGACTTTC | CASSPLDRGGPGANVLTF
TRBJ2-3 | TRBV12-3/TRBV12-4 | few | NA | TGTGCCAGTAGGACAGAGGGAGATACGCAGTATTTT | CASRTEGDTQYF
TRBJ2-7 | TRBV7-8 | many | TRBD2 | TGTGCCAGCAGCCCGTGGACTAGCGTCGACGAGCAGTACTTC | CASSPWTSVDEQYF
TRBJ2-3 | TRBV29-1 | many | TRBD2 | TGCAGCGTGGGTAGCGGGACGCGGGATACGCAGTATTTT | CSVGSGTRDTQYF
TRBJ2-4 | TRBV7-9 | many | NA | TGTGCCAGCACTAATGATAAGTGGGAGAACATTCAGTACTTC | CASTNDKWENIQYF
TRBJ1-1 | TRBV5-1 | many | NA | TGCGCCAGCGTGGGGGCCGCGAACACTGAAGCTTTCTTT | CASVGAANTEAFF
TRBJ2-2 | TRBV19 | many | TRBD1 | TGTGCCAGTAGTATAACGGCCGGGACAGGGATCGACCGGGAGCTGTTTTTT | CASSITAGTGIDRELFF
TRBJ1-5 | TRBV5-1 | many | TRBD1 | TGCGCCAGCAGCTTGGCCGGACAGGGGAATCAGCCCCAGCATTTT | CASSLAGQGNQPQHF
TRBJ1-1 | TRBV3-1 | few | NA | TGTGCCAGCAGCCAAGACGGGGCGATGAACACTGAAGCTTTCTTT | CASSQDGAMNTEAFF
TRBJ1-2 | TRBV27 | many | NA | TGTGCCAGCAGTTCGACACTCACAGGCGGGTCTGGCTACACCTTC | CASSSTLTGGSGYTF
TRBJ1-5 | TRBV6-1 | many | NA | TGTGCCAGCAGTGACAGCGGGGGGAATCAGCCCCAGCATTTT | CASSDSGGNQPQHF
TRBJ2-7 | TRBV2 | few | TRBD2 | TGTGCCAGCAGGTCCGGGACTAGCGCGTACGAGCAGTACTTC | CASRSGTSAYEQYF
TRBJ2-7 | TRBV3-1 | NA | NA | TGTGACAGCAGCCCAATAGGACAGACTCACTCCTACGAGCAGTACTTC | CDSSPIGQTHSYEQYF
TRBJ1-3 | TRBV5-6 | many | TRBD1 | TGTGCCAGCAGCAGTCCGGGACAGGGGGGAAGCAACACCATATATTTT | CASSSPGQGGSNTIYF
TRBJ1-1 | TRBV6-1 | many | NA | TGTGCCAGCACCCCGGGTTCCATGAACACTGAAGCTTTCTTT | CASTPGSMNTEAFF
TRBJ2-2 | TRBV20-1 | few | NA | TGCAGTGCTAGAGATCTGGGGCGTGGCGGGGAGCTGTTTTTT | CSARDLGRGGELFF
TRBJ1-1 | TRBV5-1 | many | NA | TGCGCCAGCAGCTTGGTGGGGGGGGGCTCGAACACTGAAGCTTTCTTT | CASSLVGGGSNTEAFF
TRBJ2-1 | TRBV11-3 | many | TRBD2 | TGTGCCAGCAGCTCCCTCAAGAGCGGGGGGGCCTTGAATGAGCAGTTCTTC | CASSSLKSGGALNEQFF
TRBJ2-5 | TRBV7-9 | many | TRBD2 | TGTGCCAGCAGGCTAGCGGAGCAAGAGACCCAGTACTTC | CASRLAEQETQYF
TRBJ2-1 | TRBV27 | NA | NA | TGTGCCAGCAACCTCATCGGAGGGCGCTTCAATGAGCAGTTCTTC | CASNLIGGRFNEQFF
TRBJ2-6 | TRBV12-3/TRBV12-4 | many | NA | TGTGCCAGCAGTTTAAAAGGGGCGCGGGGCTCTGGGGCCAACGTCCTGACTTTC | CASSLKGARGSGANVLTF
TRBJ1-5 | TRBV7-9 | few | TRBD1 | TGTGCCAGCAGCCAATGGGGGCGACAGGGGGGGAATCAGCCCCAGCATTTT | CASSQWGRQGGNQPQHF
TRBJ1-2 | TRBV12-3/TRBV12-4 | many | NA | TGTGCCAGCAGTGATAGAGTCTATGGCTACACCTTC | CASSDRVYGYTF